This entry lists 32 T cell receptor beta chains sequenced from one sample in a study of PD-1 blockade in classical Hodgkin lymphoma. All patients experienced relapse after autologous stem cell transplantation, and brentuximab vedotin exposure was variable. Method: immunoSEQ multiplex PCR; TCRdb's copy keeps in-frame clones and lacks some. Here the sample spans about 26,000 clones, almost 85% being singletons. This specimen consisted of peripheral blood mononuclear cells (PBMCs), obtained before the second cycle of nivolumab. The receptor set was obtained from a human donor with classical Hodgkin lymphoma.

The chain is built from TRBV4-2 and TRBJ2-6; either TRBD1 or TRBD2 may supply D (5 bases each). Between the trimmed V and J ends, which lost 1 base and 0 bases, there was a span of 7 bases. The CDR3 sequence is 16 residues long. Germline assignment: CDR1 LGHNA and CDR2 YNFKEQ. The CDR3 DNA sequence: TGTGCCAGCAGCCAAGGGGGGTCCTCTGGGGCCAACGTCCTGACTTTC. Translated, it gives CASSQGGSSGANVLTF.

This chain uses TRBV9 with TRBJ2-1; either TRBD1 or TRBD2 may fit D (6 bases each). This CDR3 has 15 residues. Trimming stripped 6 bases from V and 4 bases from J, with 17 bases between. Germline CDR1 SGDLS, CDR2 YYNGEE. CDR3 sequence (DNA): TGTGCCAGCACCAGGAGGGGGGACCTTTACAATGAGCAGTTCTTC. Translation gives CASTRRGDLYNEQFF.

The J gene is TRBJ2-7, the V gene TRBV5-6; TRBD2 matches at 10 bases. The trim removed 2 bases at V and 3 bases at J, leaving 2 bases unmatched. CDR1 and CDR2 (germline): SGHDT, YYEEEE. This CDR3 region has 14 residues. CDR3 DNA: TGTGCCAGCAGCTTTGGGACTAGCGACTACGAGCAGTACTTC. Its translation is CASSFGTSDYEQYF.

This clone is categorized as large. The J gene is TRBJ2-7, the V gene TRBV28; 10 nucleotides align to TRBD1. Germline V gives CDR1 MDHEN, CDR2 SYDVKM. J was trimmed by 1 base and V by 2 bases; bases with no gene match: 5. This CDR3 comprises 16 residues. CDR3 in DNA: TGTGCCAGCAGTTTACCCCCGGGACAGGGGTCCTACGAGCAGTACTTC. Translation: CASSLPPGQGSYEQYF.

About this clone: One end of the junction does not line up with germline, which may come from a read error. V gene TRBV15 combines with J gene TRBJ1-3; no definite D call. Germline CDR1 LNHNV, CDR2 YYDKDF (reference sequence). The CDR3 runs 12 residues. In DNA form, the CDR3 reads TGTGCCACCAGCCGAGATGGAAACACCATATATTTT. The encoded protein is CATSRDGNTIYF.

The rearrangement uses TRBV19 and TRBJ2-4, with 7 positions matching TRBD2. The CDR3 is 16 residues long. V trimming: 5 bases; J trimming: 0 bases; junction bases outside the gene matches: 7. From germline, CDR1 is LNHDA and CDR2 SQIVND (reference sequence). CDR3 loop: CASSSREALAKNIQYF. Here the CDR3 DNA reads TGTGCCAGTAGTTCCCGGGAGGCCCTAGCCAAAAACATTCAGTACTTC.

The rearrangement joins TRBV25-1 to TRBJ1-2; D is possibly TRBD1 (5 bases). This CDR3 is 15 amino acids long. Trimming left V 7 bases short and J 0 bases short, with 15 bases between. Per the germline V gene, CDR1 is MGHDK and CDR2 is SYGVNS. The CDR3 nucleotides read TGTGCCAGCACCCCGGACATATCAGCTAACTATGGCTACACCTTC. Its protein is CASTPDISANYGYTF.

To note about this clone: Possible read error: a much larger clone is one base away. CDR3 DNA sequence: TGTGCCAGCAGTTTTAGGGCGGAGGGGGGAGCTAACTATGGCTACACCTTC. It codes for CASSFRAEGGANYGYTF. This chain links TRBV27 with TRBJ1-2; D might be TRBD1 (6 bases). Germline V lookup: CDR1 MNHEY, CDR2 SMNVEV (reference sequence). V dropped 3 bases and J dropped 0 bases, with 17 bases sitting between them. This CDR3 spans 17 amino acids.

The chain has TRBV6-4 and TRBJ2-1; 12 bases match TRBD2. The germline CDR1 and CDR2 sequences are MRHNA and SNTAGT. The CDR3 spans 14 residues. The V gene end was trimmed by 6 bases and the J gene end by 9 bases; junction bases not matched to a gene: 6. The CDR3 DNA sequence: TGTGCCAGCAGGCCGACTAGCGGGGGCGTTGAGCAGTTCTTC. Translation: CASRPTSGGVEQFF.

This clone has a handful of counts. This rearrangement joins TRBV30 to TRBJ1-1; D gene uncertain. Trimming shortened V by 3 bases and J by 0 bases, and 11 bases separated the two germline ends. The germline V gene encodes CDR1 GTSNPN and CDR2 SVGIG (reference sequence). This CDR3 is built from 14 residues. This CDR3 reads CAWREPDMNTEAFF. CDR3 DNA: TGTGCCTGGAGGGAGCCAGACATGAACACTGAAGCTTTCTTT.

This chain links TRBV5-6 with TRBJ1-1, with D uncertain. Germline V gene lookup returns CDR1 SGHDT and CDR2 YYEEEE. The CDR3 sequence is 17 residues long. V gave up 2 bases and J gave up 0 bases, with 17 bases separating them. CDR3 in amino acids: CASSFTDSGRMNTEAFF. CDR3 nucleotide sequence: TGTGCCAGCAGCTTCACAGATTCAGGTCGGATGAACACTGAAGCTTTCTTT.

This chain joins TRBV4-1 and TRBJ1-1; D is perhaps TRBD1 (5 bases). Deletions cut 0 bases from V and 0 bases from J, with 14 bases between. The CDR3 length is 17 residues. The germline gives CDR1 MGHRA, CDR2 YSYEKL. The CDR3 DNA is TGCGCCAGCAGCCAAGATCCCCCTCAGGGCCTGAACACTGAAGCTTTCTTT. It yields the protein CASSQDPPQGLNTEAFF.

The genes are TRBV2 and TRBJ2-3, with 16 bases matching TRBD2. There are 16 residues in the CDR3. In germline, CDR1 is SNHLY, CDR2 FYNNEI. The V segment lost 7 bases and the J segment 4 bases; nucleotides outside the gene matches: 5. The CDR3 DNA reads TGTGCCAGCATCAAGGGACTAGCGGGGGGGCCAGATACGCAGTATTTT. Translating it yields CASIKGLAGGPDTQYF. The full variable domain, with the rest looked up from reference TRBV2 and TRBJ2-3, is EPEVTQTPSHQVTQMGQEVILRCVPISNHLYFYWYRQILGQKVEFLVSFYNNEISEKSEIFDDQFSVERPDGSNFTLKIRSTKLEDSAMYFCASIKGLAGGPDTQYFGPGTRLTVL.

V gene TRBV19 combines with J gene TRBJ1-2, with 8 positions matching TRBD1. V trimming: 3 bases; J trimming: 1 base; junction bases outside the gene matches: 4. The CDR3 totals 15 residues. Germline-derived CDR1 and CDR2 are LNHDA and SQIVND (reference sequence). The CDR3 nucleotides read TGTGCCAGTAGTATCGGGACAGGTTTTAACTATGGCTACACCTTC. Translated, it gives CASSIGTGFNYGYTF.

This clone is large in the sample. The CDR3, as DNA: TGCGCCAGCAGCCAAGATCAAGGGGGAAGCGCACCCCTCCACTTT. Amino acids: CASSQDQGGSAPLHF. V and J are TRBV4-3 and TRBJ1-6; TRBD1 might be the D (6 bases). The germline V and J ends were trimmed by 0 bases and 11 bases, with 14 bases remaining between them. The CDR3 totals 15 residues. Germline V CDR1 and CDR2: LGHNA, YSLEER.

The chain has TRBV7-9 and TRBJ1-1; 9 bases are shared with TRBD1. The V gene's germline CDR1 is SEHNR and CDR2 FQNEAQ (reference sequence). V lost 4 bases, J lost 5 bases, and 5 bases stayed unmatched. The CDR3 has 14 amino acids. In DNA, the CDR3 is TGTGCCAGCAGCTGGGGACAGGGCTTAACTGAAGCTTTCTTT. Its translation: CASSWGQGLTEAFF.

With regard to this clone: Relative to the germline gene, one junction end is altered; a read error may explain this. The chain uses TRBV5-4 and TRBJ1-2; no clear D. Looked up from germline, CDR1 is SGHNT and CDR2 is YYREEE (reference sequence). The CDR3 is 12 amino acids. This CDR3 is CASSFNDQLPLF. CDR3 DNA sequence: TGTGCCAGCAGCTTCAACGATCAACTTCCCCTCTTC.

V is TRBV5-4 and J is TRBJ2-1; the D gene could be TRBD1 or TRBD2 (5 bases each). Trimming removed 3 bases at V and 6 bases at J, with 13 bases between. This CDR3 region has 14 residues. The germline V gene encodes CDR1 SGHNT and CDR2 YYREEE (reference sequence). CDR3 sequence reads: CASSSRDAVNEQFF. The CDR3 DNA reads TGTGCCAGCAGCTCCCGGGACGCAGTCAATGAGCAGTTCTTC.

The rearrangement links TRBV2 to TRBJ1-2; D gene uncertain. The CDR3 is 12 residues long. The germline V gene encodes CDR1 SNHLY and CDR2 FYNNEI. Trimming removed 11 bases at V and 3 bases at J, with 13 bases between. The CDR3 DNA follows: TGTGCCCGCCCGTTCGGGGACTATGGCTACACCTTC. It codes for CARPFGDYGYTF.

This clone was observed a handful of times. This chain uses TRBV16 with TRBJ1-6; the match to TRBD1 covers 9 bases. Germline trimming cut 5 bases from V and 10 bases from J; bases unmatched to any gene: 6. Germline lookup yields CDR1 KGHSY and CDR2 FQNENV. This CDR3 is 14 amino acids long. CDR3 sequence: CASSAGTGPSPLHF. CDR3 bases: TGTGCCAGCAGCGCTGGGACAGGGCCATCACCCCTCCACTTT.

In DNA form, the CDR3 reads TGTGCCAGCAGCCCCGGGTGGAGGGGACATGAGACCCAGTACTTC. Encoded protein: CASSPGWRGHETQYF. The genes are TRBV7-6 and TRBJ2-5; D may be TRBD1 or TRBD2 (6 bases each). The CDR3 totals 15 residues. V was clipped by 5 bases and J by 5 bases, with 18 bases between them. CDR1 is SGHVS, CDR2 FNYEAQ, per germline.

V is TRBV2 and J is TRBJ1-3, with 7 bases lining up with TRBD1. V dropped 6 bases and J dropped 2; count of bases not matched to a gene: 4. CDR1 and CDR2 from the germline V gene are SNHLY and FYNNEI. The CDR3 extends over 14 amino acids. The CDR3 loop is CASRIQGTGNTIYF. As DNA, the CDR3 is TGTGCCAGCAGGATACAGGGGACTGGAAACACCATATATTTT.

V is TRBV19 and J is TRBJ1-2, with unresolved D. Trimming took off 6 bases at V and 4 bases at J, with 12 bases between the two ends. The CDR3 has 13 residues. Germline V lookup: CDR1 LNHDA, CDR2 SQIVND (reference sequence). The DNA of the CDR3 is TGTGCCAGTAGGGACGTTGGGTCCTATGGCTACACCTTC. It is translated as CASRDVGSYGYTF.

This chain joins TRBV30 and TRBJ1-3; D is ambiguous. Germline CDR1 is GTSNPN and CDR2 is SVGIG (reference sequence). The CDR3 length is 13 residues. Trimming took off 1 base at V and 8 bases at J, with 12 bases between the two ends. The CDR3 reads CAWSEGPRDTIYF. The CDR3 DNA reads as TGTGCCTGGAGTGAAGGGCCCCGAGACACCATATATTTT.

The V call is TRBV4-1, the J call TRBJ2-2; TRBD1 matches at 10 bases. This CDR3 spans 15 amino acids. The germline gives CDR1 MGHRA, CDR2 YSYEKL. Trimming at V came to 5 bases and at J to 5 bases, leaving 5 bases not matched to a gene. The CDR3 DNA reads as TGCGCCAGCAGCGTTGACAGGGGGCGGACCGGGGAGCTGTTTTTT. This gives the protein CASSVDRGRTGELFF.

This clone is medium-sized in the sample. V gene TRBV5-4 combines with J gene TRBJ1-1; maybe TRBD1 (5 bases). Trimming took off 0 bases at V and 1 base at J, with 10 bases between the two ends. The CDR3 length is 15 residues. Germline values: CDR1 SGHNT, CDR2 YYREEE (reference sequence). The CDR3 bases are TGTGCCAGCAGCTTGGCCGGGGCAGCGAACACTGAAGCTTTCTTT. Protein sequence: CASSLAGAANTEAFF.

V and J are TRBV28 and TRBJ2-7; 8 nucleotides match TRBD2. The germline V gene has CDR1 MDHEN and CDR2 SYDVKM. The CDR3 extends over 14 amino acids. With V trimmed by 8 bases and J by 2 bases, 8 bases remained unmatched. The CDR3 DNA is TGTGCCAGCCTCTTTGCGGGGGGAGCCTACGAGCAGTACTTC. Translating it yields CASLFAGGAYEQYF.

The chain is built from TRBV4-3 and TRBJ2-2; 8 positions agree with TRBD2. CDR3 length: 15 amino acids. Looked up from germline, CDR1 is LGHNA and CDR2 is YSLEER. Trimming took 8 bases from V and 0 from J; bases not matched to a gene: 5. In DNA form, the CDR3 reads TGCGCCAGCGGCGCCGGGGGGGCGAACACCGGGGAGCTGTTTTTT. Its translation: CASGAGGANTGELFF.

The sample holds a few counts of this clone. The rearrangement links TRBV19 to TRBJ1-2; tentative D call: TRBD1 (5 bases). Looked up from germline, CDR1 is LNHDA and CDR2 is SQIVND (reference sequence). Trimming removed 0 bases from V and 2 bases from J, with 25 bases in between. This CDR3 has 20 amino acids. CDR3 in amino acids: CASSIDFQPGTAYSNYGYTF. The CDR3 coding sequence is TGTGCCAGTAGTATAGACTTTCAGCCCGGGACGGCTTACTCGAACTATGGCTACACCTTC.

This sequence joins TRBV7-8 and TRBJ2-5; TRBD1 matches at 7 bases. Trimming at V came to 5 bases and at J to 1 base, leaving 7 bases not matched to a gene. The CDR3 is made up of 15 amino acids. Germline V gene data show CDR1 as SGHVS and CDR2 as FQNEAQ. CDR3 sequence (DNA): TGTGCCAGCAGCGCCGGGACAGCTCTCCAAGAGACCCAGTACTTC. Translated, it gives CASSAGTALQETQYF.

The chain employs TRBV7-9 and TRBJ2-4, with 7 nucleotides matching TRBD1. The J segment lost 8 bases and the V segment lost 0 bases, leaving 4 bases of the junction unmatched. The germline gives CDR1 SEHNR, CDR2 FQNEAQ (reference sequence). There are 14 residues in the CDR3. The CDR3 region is CASSLAQGLDIQYF. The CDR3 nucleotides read TGTGCCAGCAGCTTAGCACAGGGGCTGGACATTCAGTACTTC.

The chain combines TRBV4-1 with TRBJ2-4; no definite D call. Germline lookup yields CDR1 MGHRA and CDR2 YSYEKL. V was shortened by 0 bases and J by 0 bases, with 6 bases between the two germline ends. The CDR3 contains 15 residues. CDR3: CASSQEDLAKNIQYF. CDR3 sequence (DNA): TGCGCCAGCAGCCAAGAGGATCTAGCCAAAAACATTCAGTACTTC.